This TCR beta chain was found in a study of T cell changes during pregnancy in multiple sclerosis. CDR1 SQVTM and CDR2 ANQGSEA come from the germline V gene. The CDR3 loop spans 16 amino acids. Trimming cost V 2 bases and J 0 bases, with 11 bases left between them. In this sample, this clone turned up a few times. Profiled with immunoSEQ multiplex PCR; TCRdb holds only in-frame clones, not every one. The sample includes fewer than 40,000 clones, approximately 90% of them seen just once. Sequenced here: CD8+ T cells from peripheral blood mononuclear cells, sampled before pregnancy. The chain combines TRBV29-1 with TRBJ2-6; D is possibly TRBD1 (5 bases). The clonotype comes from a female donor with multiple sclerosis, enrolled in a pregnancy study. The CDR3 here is CSVEKGPGSGANVLTF. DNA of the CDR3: TGCAGCGTTGAAAAGGGGCCTGGCTCTGGGGCCAACGTCCTGACTTTC.